Following are 26 T cell receptor beta chains from one sample sequenced in a study of a mutant IDH1 vaccine in newly diagnosed glioma. These receptors' targets are unknown. Noted time point: week 23, last vaccination. Doses of 300 ug of mutant IDH1 20-mer peptide were given with topical imiquimod. Repertoires were generated with immunoSEQ multiplex PCR, while TCRdb's copy carries only in-frame clones and drops some. The sample includes roughly 52,000 clones, about 80% of them seen just once. The sample was PBMCs, taken from a glioma patient whose treatment included an IDH1 peptide vaccine. These receptor sequences come from a man in his forties with glioma.

V usage is TRBV10-2 and J usage is TRBJ2-2; the D gene is possibly TRBD2 (5 bases). V was cut by 10 bases and J by 6 bases, with 9 bases left in between. Germline V gene sequence: CDR1 WSHSY, CDR2 SAAADI. This CDR3 contains 11 residues. CDR3 region: CATFGAGELFF. The DNA for the CDR3 is TGCGCCACCTTCGGGGCCGGGGAGCTGTTTTTT.

The genes are TRBV9 and TRBJ1-2; maybe TRBD1 (5 bases). V was cut by 0 bases and J by 8 bases, with 11 bases left in between. Germline values: CDR1 SGDLS, CDR2 YYNGEE. The CDR3 spans 13 residues. The CDR3 loop is CASSVERGVGYTF. The CDR3 coding sequence is TGTGCCAGCAGCGTAGAGCGGGGGGTAGGCTACACCTTC.

This clone occurred once. J is TRBJ1-1 and V is TRBV27, with D possibly TRBD1 on 6 matching bases. CDR1 and CDR2 from the germline V gene are MNHEY and SMNVEV (reference sequence). Trimming removed 0 bases from V and 12 bases from J, with 20 bases in between. The CDR3 is 15 amino acids. This CDR3 is CASSLSFGGAGTTFF. CDR3 bases: TGTGCCAGCAGTTTATCGTTTGGGGGGGCAGGGACAACTTTCTTT.

The rearrangement uses TRBV5-4 and TRBJ1-2; no firm D call. The germline V gene encodes CDR1 SGHNT and CDR2 YYREEE (reference sequence). The CDR3 is made up of 13 amino acids. Trimming pared 0 bases from V and 5 bases from J, leaving 8 bases between. The CDR3 protein is CASSLDENYGYTF. The CDR3 DNA reads as TGTGCCAGCAGCTTGGACGAAAATTATGGCTACACCTTC.

This chain joins TRBV2 and TRBJ1-5; possible D gene TRBD1, 5 bases. CDR1 is SNHLY, CDR2 FYNNEI, per germline. Trimming removed 3 bases from V and 0 bases from J, with 12 bases in between. The CDR3 covers 16 residues. The CDR3, as DNA: TGTGCCAGCAGTGAGTGGGGGGGACTTAGCAATCAGCCCCAGCATTTT. This gives the protein CASSEWGGLSNQPQHF.

This chain connects TRBV11-2 to TRBJ1-6; TRBD1 matches 8 bases. With V trimmed by 0 bases and J by 10 bases, 5 bases remained unmatched. CDR3 length equals 15 residues. CDR1 SGHAT and CDR2 FQNNGV come from the germline V gene. CDR3: CASSLEAGGMSPLHF. Here the CDR3 DNA reads TGTGCCAGCAGCTTAGAGGCAGGGGGCATGTCACCCCTCCACTTT.

The rearrangement links TRBV6-1 to TRBJ2-7, with 7 bases that match TRBD1. J gave up 6 bases and V 2 bases, and 7 bases lay outside the gene matches. Germline V gene lookup returns CDR1 MNHNS and CDR2 SASEGT. This CDR3 is built from 14 residues. CDR3 amino acids: CASSEFQGVGEQYF. The DNA of the CDR3 is TGTGCCAGCAGTGAATTTCAGGGGGTTGGCGAGCAGTACTTC.

This chain uses TRBV7-9 with TRBJ1-4; 7 bases line up with TRBD1. Germline CDR1 reads SEHNR; CDR2 reads FQNEAQ (reference sequence). The V segment lost 11 bases and the J segment 3 bases; nucleotides outside the gene matches: 15. The CDR3 is made up of 16 amino acids. CDR3 loop: CASSVRGRGANEKLFF. The CDR3 DNA reads TGTGCCTCCAGCGTTAGGGGGCGCGGAGCTAATGAAAAACTGTTTTTT.

The rearrangement uses TRBV5-4 and TRBJ2-7; 8 bases agree with TRBD2. Per germline, CDR1 SGHNT and CDR2 YYREEE (reference sequence). Germline trimming cut 1 base from V and 1 base from J; bases unmatched to any gene: 7. The length of the CDR3 is 16 residues. The CDR3 spells CASSLFAGGGSYEQYF. The CDR3 DNA is TGTGCCAGCAGCTTGTTTGCGGGGGGAGGATCCTACGAGCAGTACTTC.

The chain has TRBV10-3 and TRBJ1-5, with no clear D. V lost 2 bases to trimming and J lost 3 bases, with 5 bases between them. The CDR3 is 13 residues long. Germline CDR1 and CDR2: ENHRY and SYGVKD. The CDR3 loop is CAISEASNQPQHF. The CDR3 DNA follows: TGTGCCATCAGTGAGGCCTCCAATCAGCCCCAGCATTTT.

The chain employs TRBV2 and TRBJ2-7; no reliable D call. The germline CDR1 and CDR2 sequences are SNHLY and FYNNEI. The CDR3 extends over 12 amino acids. Trimming left V 4 bases short and J 4 bases short, with 8 bases between. The CDR3 here is CASSVGPYEQYF. The CDR3 DNA sequence: TGTGCCAGCAGTGTAGGGCCGTACGAGCAGTACTTC.

The genes are TRBV4-2 and TRBJ2-5; TRBD1 aligns across 9 bases. Trimming removed 3 bases from V and 5 bases from J; junction bases left unmatched: 16. This CDR3 is built from 18 residues. Germline CDR1 LGHNA, CDR2 YNFKEQ. CDR3 amino acids: CASSQDPRGQGIPETQYF. CDR3 sequence (DNA): TGTGCCAGCAGCCAGGATCCCAGGGGACAGGGAATTCCGGAGACCCAGTACTTC.

The chain carries TRBV9 and TRBJ1-5; D is undetermined. The V end was cut by 3 bases, the J end by 6 bases, with 13 bases between. Germline V gives CDR1 SGDLS, CDR2 YYNGEE. The CDR3 is 14 amino acids. CDR3: CASSDHGGSQPQHF. DNA for the CDR3: TGTGCCAGCAGCGATCACGGAGGTAGTCAGCCCCAGCATTTT.

The chain combines TRBV7-2 with TRBJ2-2; D uncertain. V was shortened by 6 bases and J by 6 bases, with 14 bases between the two germline ends. From germline, CDR1 is SGHTA and CDR2 FQGNSA. The CDR3 is 14 amino acids. The CDR3 loop is CASSYVRGAGELFF. The DNA for the CDR3 is TGTGCCAGCAGTTATGTAAGAGGCGCCGGGGAGCTGTTTTTT.

V usage is TRBV6-1 and J usage is TRBJ2-7; possibly TRBD1 for D (6 bases). This CDR3 has 13 residues. Trimming cost V 5 bases and J 1 base, with 9 bases left between them. Germline V gives CDR1 MNHNS, CDR2 SASEGT. The DNA of the CDR3 is TGTGCCAGCAGTTCAGGGGAGTCCTACGAGCAGTACTTC. This sequence encodes CASSSGESYEQYF.

V and J are TRBV5-1 and TRBJ2-7; TRBD1 matches 7 bases. V shed 4 bases, J shed 2 bases, and the junction held 9 bases outside the gene matches. The V gene's germline CDR1 is SGHRS and CDR2 YFSETQ. The CDR3 is 15 residues long. In nucleotides, the CDR3 is TGCGCCAGCAGCCTCACAGGGGCCCAGGCCTACGAGCAGTACTTC. Protein sequence: CASSLTGAQAYEQYF.

This clone was observed once. This sequence joins TRBV5-1 and TRBJ1-2; possible D gene TRBD1, 5 bases. Germline V gives CDR1 SGHRS, CDR2 YFSETQ. Trimming left V 0 bases short and J 4 bases short, with 13 bases between. CDR3 length equals 15 residues. As DNA, the CDR3 is TGCGCCAGCAGCTTGGAAGGGGCAAGATCCTATGGCTACACCTTC. Translating gives CASSLEGARSYGYTF. Full variable domain (rest looked up from reference TRBV5-1 and TRBJ1-2): KAGVTQTPRYLIKTRGQQVTLSCSPISGHRSVSWYQQTPGQGLQFLFEYFSETQRNKGNFPGRFSGRQFSNSRSEMNVSTLELGDSALYLCASSLEGARSYGYTFGSGTRLTVV.

The rearrangement joins TRBV10-3 to TRBJ2-1, with 7 bases aligning to TRBD1. The CDR3 is 13 amino acids. Germline CDR1 is ENHRY and CDR2 is SYGVKD. V shed 3 bases and J 6 bases; nucleotides not matched to a gene: 2. The CDR3 loop reads CAISDRGSNEQFF. The DNA of the CDR3 is TGTGCCATCAGTGACAGGGGGTCCAATGAGCAGTTCTTC.

This clone is a singleton in its sample. The chain recombines TRBV6-5 with TRBJ1-1; a weak D match, TRBD1 (5 bases). This CDR3 has 14 amino acids. The germline V gene encodes CDR1 MNHEY and CDR2 SVGAGI. Trimming took 3 bases from V and 0 from J, leaving 8 bases between them. The DNA of the CDR3 is TGTGCCAGCAGTTATGGGGGGGTGAACACTGAAGCTTTCTTT. Translation gives CASSYGGVNTEAFF.

The chain links TRBV11-3 to TRBJ1-2, with D perhaps TRBD1 (5 bases). The V and J ends lost 5 bases and 6 bases respectively, with 16 bases between them. The CDR3 has 14 amino acids. Germline CDR1 SGHNT, CDR2 YENEEA. For the CDR3, the DNA is TGTGCCAGCAGCCCGATTTGGGGGTATGATGGCTACACCTTC. This codes for CASSPIWGYDGYTF. The variable domain in full, with the rest retrieved from reference TRBV11-3 and TRBJ1-2, is EAGVVQSPRYKIIEKKQPVAFWCNPISGHNTLYWYLQNLGQGPELLIRYENEEAVDDSQLPKDRFSAERLKGVDSTLKIQPAELGDSAVYLCASSPIWGYDGYTFGSGTRLTVV.

This clone has only a few counts. The genes are TRBV5-1 and TRBJ1-1, with D unclear. Germline CDR1 SGHRS, CDR2 YFSETQ. With 0 bases removed from V and 3 bases from J, the gap between germline ends came to 12 bases. CDR3 length: 15 amino acids. Written as DNA, the CDR3 is TGCGCCAGCAGCTTGGGGGCAGGACCTTACACTGAAGCTTTCTTT. This sequence encodes CASSLGAGPYTEAFF.

J is TRBJ1-1 and V is TRBV5-6; unclear D gene. Trimming cost V 0 bases and J 7 bases, with 7 bases left between them. The germline V gene has CDR1 SGHDT and CDR2 YYEEEE. The CDR3 runs to 12 residues. The CDR3 here is CASSLVGVEAFF. CDR3 in DNA: TGTGCCAGCAGCTTGGTAGGCGTTGAAGCTTTCTTT.

The chain joins TRBV30 to TRBJ2-7; 8 bases fit TRBD1. The CDR3 sequence is 12 residues long. Per germline, CDR1 GTSNPN and CDR2 SVGIG (reference sequence). J lost 4 bases, V lost 5 bases, and 4 bases had no gene match. CDR3 amino acids: CAWSGGGYEQYF. Written as DNA, the CDR3 is TGTGCCTGGTCAGGGGGCGGTTACGAGCAGTACTTC.

This clone has only one observation. This chain uses TRBV10-3 with TRBJ2-1; D possibly corresponds to TRBD2 (6 bases). This CDR3 region has 15 residues. Germline CDR1 is ENHRY and CDR2 is SYGVKD. Trimming removed 4 bases at V and 0 bases at J, with 10 bases between. CDR3 DNA sequence: TGTGCCATCAGTGGGGACGGGGGCTCCTACAATGAGCAGTTCTTC. Its protein is CAISGDGGSYNEQFF.

This clone was recorded only once. The V call is TRBV5-4, the J call TRBJ2-2; no clear D. This CDR3 contains 13 residues. The V gene lost 4 bases and the J gene lost 7 bases, with 11 bases spanning the gap. CDR1 is SGHNT, CDR2 YYREEE, per germline (reference sequence). The CDR3 bases are TGTGCCAGCAGCGGGCCCCATCGCGGGGAGCTGTTTTTT. Translation: CASSGPHRGELFF.

The chain employs TRBV18 and TRBJ2-7; the D is unclear. The CDR3 contains 13 residues. The V gene lost 3 bases and the J gene lost 1 base, with 7 bases spanning the gap. Germline values: CDR1 KGHSH, CDR2 LQKENI. The CDR3: CASSPPGSYEQYF. In DNA form, the CDR3 reads TGTGCCAGCTCACCGCCAGGATCCTACGAGCAGTACTTC.